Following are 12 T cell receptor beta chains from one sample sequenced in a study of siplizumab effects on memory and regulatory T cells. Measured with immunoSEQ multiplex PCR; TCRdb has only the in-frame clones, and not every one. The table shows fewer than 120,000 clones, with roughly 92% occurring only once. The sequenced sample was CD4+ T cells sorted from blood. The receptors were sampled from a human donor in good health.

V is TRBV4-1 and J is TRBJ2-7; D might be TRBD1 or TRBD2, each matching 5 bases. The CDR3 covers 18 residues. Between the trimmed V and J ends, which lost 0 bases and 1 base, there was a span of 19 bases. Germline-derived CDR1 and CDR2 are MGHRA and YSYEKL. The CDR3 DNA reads TGCGCCAGCAGCCAAGACAGGGCTTCTGGGACCCTTTCCTACGAGCAGTACTTC. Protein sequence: CASSQDRASGTLSYEQYF.

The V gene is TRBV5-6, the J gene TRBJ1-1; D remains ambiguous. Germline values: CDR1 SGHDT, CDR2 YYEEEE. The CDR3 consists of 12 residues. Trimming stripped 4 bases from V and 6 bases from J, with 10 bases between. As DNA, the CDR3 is TGTGCCAGCAGCCGGAAATCGGCTGAAGCTTTCTTT. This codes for CASSRKSAEAFF.

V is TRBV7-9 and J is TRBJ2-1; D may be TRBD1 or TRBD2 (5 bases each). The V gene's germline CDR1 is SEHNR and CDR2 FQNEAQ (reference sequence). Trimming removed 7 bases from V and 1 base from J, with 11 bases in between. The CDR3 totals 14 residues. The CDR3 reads CASTRDLSYNEQFF. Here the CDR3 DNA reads TGTGCCAGCACCAGGGACCTTTCCTACAATGAGCAGTTCTTC. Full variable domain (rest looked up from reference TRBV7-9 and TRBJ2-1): DTGVSQNPRHKITKRGQNVTFRCDPISEHNRLYWYRQTLGQGPEFLTYFQNEAQLEKSRLLSDRFSAERPKGSFSTLEIQRTEQGDSAMYLCASTRDLSYNEQFFGPGTRLTVL.

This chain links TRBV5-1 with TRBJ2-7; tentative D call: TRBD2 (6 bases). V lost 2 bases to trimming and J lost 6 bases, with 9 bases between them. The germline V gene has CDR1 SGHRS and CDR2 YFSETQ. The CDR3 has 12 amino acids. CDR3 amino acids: CASSFWEAEQYF. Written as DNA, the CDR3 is TGCGCCAGCAGCTTCTGGGAGGCCGAGCAGTACTTC. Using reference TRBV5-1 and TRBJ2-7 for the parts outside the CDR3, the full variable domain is KAGVTQTPRYLIKTRGQQVTLSCSPISGHRSVSWYQQTPGQGLQFLFEYFSETQRNKGNFPGRFSGRQFSNSRSEMNVSTLELGDSALYLCASSFWEAEQYFGPGTRLTVT.

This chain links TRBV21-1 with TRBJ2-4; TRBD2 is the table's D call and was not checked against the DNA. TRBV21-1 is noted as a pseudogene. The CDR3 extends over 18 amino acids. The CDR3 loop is CASSKLASGGLAKNIQYF. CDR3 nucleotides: TGTGCCAGCAGCAAATTGGCTAGCGGGGGACTAGCCAAAAACATTCAGTACTTC.

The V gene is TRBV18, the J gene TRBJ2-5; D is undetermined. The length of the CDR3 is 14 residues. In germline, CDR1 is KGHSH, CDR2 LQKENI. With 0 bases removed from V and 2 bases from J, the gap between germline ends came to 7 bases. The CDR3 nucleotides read TGTGCCAGCTCACCACCGATGCTTCAAGAGACCCAGTACTTC. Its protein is CASSPPMLQETQYF.

The CDR3 sequence is CASSLDRGGEKLFF. The CDR3 coding sequence is TGTGCCAGCAGCTTAGACCGGGGGGGTGAAAAACTGTTTTTT. This chain connects TRBV11-2 to TRBJ1-4, with a tentative D call TRBD1 (5 bases). Looked up from germline, CDR1 is SGHAT and CDR2 is FQNNGV. The CDR3 extends over 14 amino acids. V was clipped by 0 bases and J by 7 bases, with 9 bases between them.

DNA of the CDR3: TGTGCCAGCAGCGACCAAGAGACCCAGTACTTC. The encoded protein is CASSDQETQYF. The J gene is TRBJ2-5, the V gene TRBV7-9; D is ambiguous. V was shortened by 5 bases and J by 0 bases, with 1 base between the two germline ends. CDR1 and CDR2 from the germline V gene are SEHNR and FQNEAQ (reference sequence). The CDR3 totals 11 residues.

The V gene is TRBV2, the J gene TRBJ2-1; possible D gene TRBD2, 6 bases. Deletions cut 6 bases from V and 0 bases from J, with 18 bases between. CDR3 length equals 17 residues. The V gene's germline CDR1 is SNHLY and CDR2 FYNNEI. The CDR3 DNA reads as TGTGCCAGCAGCAGGGATGGGACTTCTAGCTCCTACAATGAGCAGTTCTTC. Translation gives CASSRDGTSSSYNEQFF.

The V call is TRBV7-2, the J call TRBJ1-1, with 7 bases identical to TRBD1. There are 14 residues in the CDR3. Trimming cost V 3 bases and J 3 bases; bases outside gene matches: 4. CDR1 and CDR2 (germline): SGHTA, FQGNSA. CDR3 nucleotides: TGTGCCAGCAGCTTGGGGACAGTTTACACTGAAGCTTTCTTT. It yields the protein CASSLGTVYTEAFF.

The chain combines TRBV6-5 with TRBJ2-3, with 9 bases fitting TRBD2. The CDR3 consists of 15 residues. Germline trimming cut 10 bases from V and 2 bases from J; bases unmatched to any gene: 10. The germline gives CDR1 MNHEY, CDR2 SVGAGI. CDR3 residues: CATTGLAGYTDTQYF. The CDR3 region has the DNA TGTGCCACCACCGGGCTAGCGGGGTACACAGATACGCAGTATTTT.

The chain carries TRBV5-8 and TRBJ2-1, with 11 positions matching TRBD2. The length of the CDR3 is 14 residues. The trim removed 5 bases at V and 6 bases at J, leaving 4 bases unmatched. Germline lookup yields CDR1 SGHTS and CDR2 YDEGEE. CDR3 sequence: CASRLAGGPNEQFF. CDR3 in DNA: TGTGCCAGCAGGCTAGCGGGGGGCCCCAATGAGCAGTTCTTC.